Described below is a single TCR beta chain sequence and its context. Profiling relied on immunoSEQ multiplex PCR, and the TCRdb table lists in-frame clones only, not all of them. The table records tens of thousands of clones, 84% of them present only once. The time point was: pretreatment peripheral blood. Each patient gave between 1 and 8 samples of peripheral blood mononuclear cells, which were collected pretreatment and during treatment. V gave up 5 bases and J gave up 2 bases; unmatched junction bases: 5. This CDR3 has 15 residues. From germline, CDR1 is SGHTA and CDR2 FQGNSA. These data belong to a study of PD-L1 blockade in urothelial cancer. Study overall: The authors examined blood 3 weeks (second dose) and 6 weeks after treatment start.

The chain recombines TRBV7-2 with TRBJ2-3, with 9 bases matching TRBD2. The sequences come from PBMCs, collected around atezolizumab (anti-PD-L1) treatment. The TCR originated in a woman in her 70s with urothelial cancer. CDR3 in amino acids: CASSQLAGDTDTQYF. The DNA for the CDR3 is TGTGCCAGCAGCCAACTAGCGGGCGACACAGATACGCAGTATTTT. Filled out from reference TRBV7-2 and TRBJ2-3, the complete variable domain reads GAGVSQSPSNKVTEKGKDVELRCDPISGHTALYWYRQSLGQGLEFLIYFQGNSAPDKSGLPSDRFSAERTGGSVSTLTIQRTQQEDSAVYLCASSQLAGDTDTQYFGPGTRLTVL.